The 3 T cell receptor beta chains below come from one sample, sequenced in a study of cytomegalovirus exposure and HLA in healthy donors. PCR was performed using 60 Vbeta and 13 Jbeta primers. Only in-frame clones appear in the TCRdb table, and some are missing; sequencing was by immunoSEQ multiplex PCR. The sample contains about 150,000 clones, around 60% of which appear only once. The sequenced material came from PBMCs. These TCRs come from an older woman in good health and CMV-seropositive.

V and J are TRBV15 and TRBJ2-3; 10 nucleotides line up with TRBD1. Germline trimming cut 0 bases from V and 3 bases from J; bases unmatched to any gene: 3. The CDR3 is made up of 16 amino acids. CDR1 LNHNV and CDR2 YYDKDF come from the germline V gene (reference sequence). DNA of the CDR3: TGTGCCACCAGCAGAGATATGGGACAGGGGACAGATACGCAGTATTTT. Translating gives CATSRDMGQGTDTQYF.

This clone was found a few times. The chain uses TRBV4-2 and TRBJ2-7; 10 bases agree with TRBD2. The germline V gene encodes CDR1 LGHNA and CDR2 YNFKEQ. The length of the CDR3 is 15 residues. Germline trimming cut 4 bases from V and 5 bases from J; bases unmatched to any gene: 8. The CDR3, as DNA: TGTGCCAGCAGCCCCTCGGCTAGCGGGAGCCACGAGCAGTACTTC. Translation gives CASSPSASGSHEQYF.

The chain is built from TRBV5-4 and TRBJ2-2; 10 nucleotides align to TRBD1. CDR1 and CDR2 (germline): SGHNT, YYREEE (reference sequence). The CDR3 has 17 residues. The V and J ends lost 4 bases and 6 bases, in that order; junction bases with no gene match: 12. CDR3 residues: CASSPPGQGSHPGELFF. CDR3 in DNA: TGTGCCAGCAGCCCACCGGGACAGGGGTCCCACCCCGGGGAGCTGTTTTTT.